The subject of this entry is one T cell receptor (beta chain). These data are taken from a study of blood T cell repertoires in COVID-19. For the study at large: T cells, B-cell-depleted T cells, or PBMCs supplied cDNA or gDNA.

As processed by the authors: Nucleated cell counts were estimated from reference gene primer amplification. The table came from immunoSEQ multiplex PCR; TCRdb's copy has only in-frame clones and leaves some out. D and trimming were read from the DNA, whereas the V and J calls and clone size are those reported in that table. The repertoire holds around 240,000 clones, with around 85% as singletons. The V gene's germline CDR1 is PRHDT and CDR2 FYEKMQ (reference sequence). V gave up 1 base and J gave up 4 bases, with 11 bases separating them. The CDR3 consists of 14 residues. This rearrangement joins TRBV13 to TRBJ2-7; D is uncertain. This receptor was identified in a woman under 40 who had recovered from COVID-19. The sequenced sample was peripheral blood. The CDR3 bases are TGTGCCAGCAGCTTAGACCCCCAGTCATACGAGCAGTACTTC. Protein product: CASSLDPQSYEQYF.